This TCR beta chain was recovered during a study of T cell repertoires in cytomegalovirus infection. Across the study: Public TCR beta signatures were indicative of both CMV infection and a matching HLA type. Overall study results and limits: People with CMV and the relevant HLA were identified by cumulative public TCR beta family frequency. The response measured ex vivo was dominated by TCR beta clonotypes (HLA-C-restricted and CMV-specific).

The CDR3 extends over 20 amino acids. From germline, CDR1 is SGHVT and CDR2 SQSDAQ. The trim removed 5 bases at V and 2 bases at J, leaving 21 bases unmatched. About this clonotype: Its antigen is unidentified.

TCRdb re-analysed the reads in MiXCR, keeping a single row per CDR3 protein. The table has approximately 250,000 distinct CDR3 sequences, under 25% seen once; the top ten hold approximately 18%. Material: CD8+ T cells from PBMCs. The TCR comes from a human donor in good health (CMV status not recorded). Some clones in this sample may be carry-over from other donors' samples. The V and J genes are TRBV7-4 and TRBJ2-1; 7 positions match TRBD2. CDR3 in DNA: TGTGCCAGCAGCCACCCCCCCAGTAACCTAGCGGAGGGCCCCTACAATGAGCAGTTCTTC. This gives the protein CASSHPPSNLAEGPYNEQFF.